The 18 T cell receptor beta chains in this list originate from one sample, sequenced in a study of T cell responses to AZD1222 COVID-19 vaccine. Clones were read by immunoSEQ multiplex PCR, and TCRdb kept only the in-frame ones, dropping some. The table shows about 150,000 clones, with just over 90% occurring only once. The specimen comprised peripheral blood, sampled 28 days after the second AZD1222 dose. Every receptor here comes from an adult who received the AZD1222 COVID-19 vaccine.

V and J are TRBV30 and TRBJ2-6; no reliable D call. The V gene's germline CDR1 is GTSNPN and CDR2 SVGIG (reference sequence). The V end lost 2 bases, the J end lost 1 base, and 6 bases lay between the germline ends. The CDR3 is 14 residues long. The CDR3 nucleotides read TGTGCCTGGAGTTACCAGTCTGGGGCCAACGTCCTGACTTTC. Amino acid sequence: CAWSYQSGANVLTF.

This clone was seen a single time. This chain uses TRBV7-9 with TRBJ1-1; TRBD1 matches 8 bases. The V gene end was trimmed by 5 bases and the J gene end by 4 bases; junction bases not matched to a gene: 6. The CDR3 has 14 residues. Germline V gene data show CDR1 as SEHNR and CDR2 as FQNEAQ (reference sequence). The CDR3 region is CASSPWDRPTEAFF. The CDR3 DNA sequence: TGTGCCAGCAGCCCGTGGGACAGGCCCACTGAAGCTTTCTTT.

This clone was detected once. This chain links TRBV5-8 with TRBJ1-5; D may be TRBD1 (5 bases). Trimming took off 2 bases at V and 4 bases at J, with 7 bases between the two ends. Germline V gene lookup returns CDR1 SGHTS and CDR2 YDEGEE. CDR3 length: 13 residues. The CDR3 region is CASSLQENQPQHF. The CDR3 region has the DNA TGTGCCAGCAGCTTACAGGAAAATCAGCCCCAGCATTTT.

V usage is TRBV10-2 and J usage is TRBJ2-1; possible D gene TRBD2, 7 bases. In germline, CDR1 is WSHSY, CDR2 SAAADI. The CDR3 covers 14 residues. V lost 6 bases, J lost 6 bases, and 15 bases lay in between. As DNA, the CDR3 is TGCGCCAGCAGCAGGGGAGGGGAGTTCAATGAGCAGTTCTTC. Translation gives CASSRGGEFNEQFF.

The gene calls are TRBV13 and TRBJ1-4; tentatively, D is TRBD1 (5 bases). CDR3 length equals 14 residues. Germline CDR1 is PRHDT and CDR2 is FYEKMQ (reference sequence). V was clipped by 5 bases and J by 0 bases, with 7 bases between them. The CDR3 here is CASSPGPTNEKLFF. In DNA form, the CDR3 reads TGTGCCAGCAGCCCGGGACCAACTAATGAAAAACTGTTTTTT.

The chain joins TRBV10-3 to TRBJ1-2; tentative D call: TRBD1 (6 bases). Germline CDR1 and CDR2: ENHRY and SYGVKD. The length of the CDR3 is 15 residues. The V end lost 3 bases, the J end lost 6 bases, and 17 bases lay between the germline ends. CDR3 DNA: TGTGCCATCAGTGAAGGTGGGGGCCGGCCTGATGGCTACACCTTC. It encodes CAISEGGGRPDGYTF.

J is TRBJ1-1 and V is TRBV7-2; D not certain. The germline V and J ends were trimmed by 1 base and 10 bases, with 13 bases remaining between them. CDR1 is SGHTA, CDR2 FQGNSA, per germline. The CDR3 extends over 13 amino acids. Here the CDR3 reads CASSLESGVIAFF. CDR3 nucleotides: TGTGCCAGCAGCTTAGAGAGCGGCGTCATAGCTTTCTTT.

The chain couples TRBV3-1 (or the pseudogene TRBV3-2) to TRBJ1-4; possibly TRBD1 for D (6 bases). V was clipped by 6 bases and J by 4 bases, with 15 bases between them. The germline V gene encodes CDR1 LGHDT and CDR2 YNNKEL (reference sequence). The CDR3 length is 15 residues. The CDR3 nucleotides are TGTGCCAGCAGAAAGGGGGAAGACTTTAATGAAAAACTGTTTTTT. It yields the protein CASRKGEDFNEKLFF.

Only one count was recorded for this clone. J is TRBJ2-3 and V is TRBV5-4, with 9 bases matching TRBD1. The J segment lost 0 bases and the V segment lost 4 bases, leaving 12 bases of the junction unmatched. Germline assignment: CDR1 SGHNT and CDR2 YYREEE (reference sequence). The CDR3 is made up of 18 amino acids. Here the CDR3 reads CASSLDRGWIYSTDTQYF. In nucleotides, the CDR3 is TGTGCCAGCAGCCTCGACAGGGGGTGGATCTATAGCACAGATACGCAGTATTTT. The full variable domain, with the rest looked up from reference TRBV5-4 and TRBJ2-3, is ETGVTQSPTHLIKTRGQQVTLRCSSQSGHNTVSWYQQALGQGPQFIFQYYREEENGRGNFPPRFSGLQFPNYSSELNVNALELDDSALYLCASSLDRGWIYSTDTQYFGPGTRLTVL.

This clone has only one observation. V gene TRBV2 combines with J gene TRBJ1-5; 9 nucleotides match TRBD1. Germline V gene data show CDR1 as SNHLY and CDR2 as FYNNEI. Trimming cost V 3 bases and J 3 bases; bases outside gene matches: 9. The CDR3 covers 17 residues. In DNA form, the CDR3 reads TGTGCCAGCAGTGAGGGAATCGGGACAGGGATCAATCAGCCCCAGCATTTT. This encodes CASSEGIGTGINQPQHF.

V gene TRBV29-1 combines with J gene TRBJ2-1; D is undetermined. The CDR3 covers 12 residues. Germline V gene sequence: CDR1 SQVTM, CDR2 ANQGSEA. Trimming took off 4 bases at V and 3 bases at J, with 7 bases between the two ends. Written as DNA, the CDR3 is TGCAGCGTTGCAGGAGTCTACAATGAGCAGTTCTTC. Amino acid sequence: CSVAGVYNEQFF.

The rearrangement uses TRBV19 and TRBJ2-1; TRBD2 agrees at 7 bases. Per germline, CDR1 LNHDA and CDR2 SQIVND (reference sequence). The CDR3 totals 17 residues. Unmatched junction bases numbered 11, after V lost 2 bases and J lost 4 bases. CDR3 protein: CASSINPLAGRYNEQFF. CDR3 nucleotide sequence: TGTGCCAGTAGTATAAACCCCTTAGCGGGCCGATACAATGAGCAGTTCTTC.

This chain joins TRBV5-1 and TRBJ2-3, with TRBD2 matching 7 bases. Germline V CDR1 and CDR2: SGHRS, YFSETQ. The CDR3 has 15 residues. Trimming at V came to 2 bases and at J to 1 base, leaving 4 bases not matched to a gene. CDR3 in DNA: TGCGCCAGCAGCTTTAGGGCGGGGGGCACAGATACGCAGTATTTT. Its translation is CASSFRAGGTDTQYF.

This chain connects TRBV27 to TRBJ1-2; D is undetermined. The V end was cut by 7 bases, the J end by 3 bases, with 15 bases between. Germline V gene data show CDR1 as MNHEY and CDR2 as SMNVEV (reference sequence). There are 14 residues in the CDR3. CDR3 nucleotides: TGTGCCAGCACACCCGGTGGAGGGTACTATGGCTACACCTTC. Encoded protein: CASTPGGGYYGYTF.

The rearrangement joins TRBV29-1 to TRBJ2-5; 7 bases agree with TRBD1. Germline trimming cut 4 bases from V and 5 bases from J; bases unmatched to any gene: 10. The CDR3 is made up of 14 amino acids. Germline V gene sequence: CDR1 SQVTM, CDR2 ANQGSEA. The CDR3 reads CSVVEWDRMETQYF. Here the CDR3 DNA reads TGCAGCGTTGTAGAGTGGGACAGAATGGAGACCCAGTACTTC.

The chain links TRBV5-4 to TRBJ2-1, with TRBD2 matching 9 bases. CDR3 length: 16 residues. CDR1 and CDR2 (germline): SGHNT, YYREEE (reference sequence). The V and J ends lost 1 base and 6 bases, in that order; junction bases with no gene match: 8. The CDR3 nucleotides are TGTGCCAGCAGCTTGCTGGGACTAGCCAGGGGCAATGAGCAGTTCTTC. It specifies CASSLLGLARGNEQFF. The full variable domain, completed using reference TRBV5-4 and TRBJ2-1, is ETGVTQSPTHLIKTRGQQVTLRCSSQSGHNTVSWYQQALGQGPQFIFQYYREEENGRGNFPPRFSGLQFPNYSSELNVNALELDDSALYLCASSLLGLARGNEQFFGPGTRLTVL.

The rearrangement joins TRBV3-1 (or the pseudogene TRBV3-2) to TRBJ2-5, with D possibly matching TRBD2 (6 bases). Germline V gene data show CDR1 as LGHDT and CDR2 as YNNKEL (reference sequence). Trimming stripped 4 bases from V and 7 bases from J, with 10 bases between. This CDR3 is 12 amino acids long. This CDR3 reads CASSRHGGTQYF. The CDR3 region has the DNA TGTGCCAGCAGCCGGCACGGGGGGACCCAGTACTTC.

The J gene is TRBJ2-3, the V gene TRBV5-1, with 7 bases that match TRBD2. J was trimmed by 3 bases and V by 0 bases; bases with no gene match: 7. CDR1 and CDR2 (germline): SGHRS, YFSETQ. The length of the CDR3 is 16 residues. CDR3 DNA: TGCGCCAGCAGCTTGGACCGACTAGCAAGGACAGATACGCAGTATTTT. This gives the protein CASSLDRLARTDTQYF.